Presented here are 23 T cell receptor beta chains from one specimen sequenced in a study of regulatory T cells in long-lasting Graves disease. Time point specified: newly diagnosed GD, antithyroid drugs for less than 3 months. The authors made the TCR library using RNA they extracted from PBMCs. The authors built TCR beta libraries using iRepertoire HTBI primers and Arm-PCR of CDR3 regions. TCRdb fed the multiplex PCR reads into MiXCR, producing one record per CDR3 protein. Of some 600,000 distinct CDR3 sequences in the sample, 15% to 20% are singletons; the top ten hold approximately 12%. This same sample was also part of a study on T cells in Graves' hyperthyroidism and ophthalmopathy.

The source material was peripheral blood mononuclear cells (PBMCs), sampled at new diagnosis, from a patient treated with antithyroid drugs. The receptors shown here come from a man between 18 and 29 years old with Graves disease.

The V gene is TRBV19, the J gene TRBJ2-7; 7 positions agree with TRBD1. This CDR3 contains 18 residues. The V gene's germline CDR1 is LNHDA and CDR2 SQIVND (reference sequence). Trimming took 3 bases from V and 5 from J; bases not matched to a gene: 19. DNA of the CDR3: TGTGCCAGTAGTATCCACTTCCGTATATCGGACAGGCTCCACGAGCAGTACTTC. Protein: CASSIHFRISDRLHEQYF. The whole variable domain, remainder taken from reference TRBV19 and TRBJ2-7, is DGGITQSPKYLFRKEGQNVTLSCEQNLNHDAMYWYRQDPGQGLRLIYYSQIVNDFQKGDIAEGYSVSREKKESFPLTVTSAQKNPTAFYLCASSIHFRISDRLHEQYFGPGTRLTVT.

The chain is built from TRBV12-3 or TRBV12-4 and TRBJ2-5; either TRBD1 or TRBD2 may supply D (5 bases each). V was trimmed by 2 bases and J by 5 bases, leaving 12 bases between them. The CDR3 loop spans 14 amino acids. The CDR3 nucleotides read TGTGCCAGCAGTTTACCCGGAGAGGGGGAGACCCAGTACTTC. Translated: CASSLPGEGETQYF.

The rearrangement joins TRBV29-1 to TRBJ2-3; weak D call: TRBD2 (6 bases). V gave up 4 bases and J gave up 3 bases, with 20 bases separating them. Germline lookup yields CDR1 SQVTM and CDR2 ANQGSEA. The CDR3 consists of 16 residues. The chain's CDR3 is CSVAGGPELRTDTQYF. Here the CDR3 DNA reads TGCAGCGTTGCAGGAGGGCCTGAATTACGGACAGATACGCAGTATTTT.

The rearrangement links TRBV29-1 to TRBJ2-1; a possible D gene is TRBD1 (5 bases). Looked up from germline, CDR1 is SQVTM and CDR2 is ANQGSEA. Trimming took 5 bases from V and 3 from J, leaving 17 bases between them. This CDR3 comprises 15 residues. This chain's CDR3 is CSVNPGPLVYNEQFF. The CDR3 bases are TGCAGCGTTAATCCAGGGCCCTTGGTCTACAATGAGCAGTTCTTC.

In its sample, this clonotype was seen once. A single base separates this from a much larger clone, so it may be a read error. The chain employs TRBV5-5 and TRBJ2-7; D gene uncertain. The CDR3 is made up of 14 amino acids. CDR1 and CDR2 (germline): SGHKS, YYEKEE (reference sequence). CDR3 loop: CAGSWGREQYEQYF. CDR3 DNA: TGTGCCGGCAGCTGGGGTAGGGAACAATACGAGCAGTACTTC.

CDR3 in DNA: TGTGCCAGCAGTTATGTTGGGGGCTTTGAAGCTTTCTTT. Its protein product is CASSYVGGFEAFF. V is TRBV6-5 and J is TRBJ1-1, with D tentatively TRBD1 (6 bases). Looked up from germline, CDR1 is MNHEY and CDR2 is SVGAGI. The CDR3 consists of 13 residues. V lost 3 bases and J lost 7, with 12 bases in between.

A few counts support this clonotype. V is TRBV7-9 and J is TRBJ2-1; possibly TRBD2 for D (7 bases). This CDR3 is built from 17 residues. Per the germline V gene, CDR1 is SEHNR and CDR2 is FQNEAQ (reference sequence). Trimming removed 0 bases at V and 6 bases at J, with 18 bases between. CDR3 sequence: CASSLAEGGAPANEQFF. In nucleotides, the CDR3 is TGTGCCAGCAGCTTAGCGGAGGGGGGGGCGCCCGCCAATGAGCAGTTCTTC.

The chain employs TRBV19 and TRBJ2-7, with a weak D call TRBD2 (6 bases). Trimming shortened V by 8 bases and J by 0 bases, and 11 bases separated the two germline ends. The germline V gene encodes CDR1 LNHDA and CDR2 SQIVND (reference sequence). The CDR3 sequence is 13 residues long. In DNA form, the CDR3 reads TGTGCCAGTCGGGAGTCCCCCTCCTACGAGCAGTACTTC. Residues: CASRESPSYEQYF.

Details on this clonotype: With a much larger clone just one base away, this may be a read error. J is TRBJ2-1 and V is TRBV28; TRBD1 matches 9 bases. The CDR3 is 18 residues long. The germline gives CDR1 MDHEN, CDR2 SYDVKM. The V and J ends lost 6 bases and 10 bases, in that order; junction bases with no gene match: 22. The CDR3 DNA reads TGTGCCAGCAGACAGGGACAGGGCAAAGAGTACACAGCCTACGAGCAGTTCTTC. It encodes CASRQGQGKEYTAYEQFF.

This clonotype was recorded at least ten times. CDR3 coding DNA: TGTGCCAGTAGTATTCGGCGAGGAGGGACAGATACGCAGTATTTT. Protein sequence: CASSIRRGGTDTQYF. V gene TRBV19 combines with J gene TRBJ2-3; D may be TRBD2 (6 bases). Deletions cut 3 bases from V and 3 bases from J, with 13 bases between. Germline loops: CDR1 LNHDA, CDR2 SQIVND (reference sequence). The CDR3 covers 15 residues. Using reference TRBV19 and TRBJ2-3 for the parts outside the CDR3, the full variable domain is DGGITQSPKYLFRKEGQNVTLSCEQNLNHDAMYWYRQDPGQGLRLIYYSQIVNDFQKGDIAEGYSVSREKKESFPLTVTSAQKNPTAFYLCASSIRRGGTDTQYFGPGTRLTVL.

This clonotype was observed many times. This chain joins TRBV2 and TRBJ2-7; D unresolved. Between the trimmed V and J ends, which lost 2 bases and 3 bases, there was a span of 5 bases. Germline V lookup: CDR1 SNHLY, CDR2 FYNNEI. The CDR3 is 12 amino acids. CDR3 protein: CASSERVYEQYF. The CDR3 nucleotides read TGTGCCAGCAGTGAACGGGTCTACGAGCAGTACTTC.

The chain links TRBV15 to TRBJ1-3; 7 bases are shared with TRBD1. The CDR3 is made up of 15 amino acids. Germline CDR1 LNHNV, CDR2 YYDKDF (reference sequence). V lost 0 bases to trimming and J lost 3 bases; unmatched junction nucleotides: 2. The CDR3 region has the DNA TGTGCCACCAGCAGAGATGACAGGGATGGAAACACCATATATTTT. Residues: CATSRDDRDGNTIYF.

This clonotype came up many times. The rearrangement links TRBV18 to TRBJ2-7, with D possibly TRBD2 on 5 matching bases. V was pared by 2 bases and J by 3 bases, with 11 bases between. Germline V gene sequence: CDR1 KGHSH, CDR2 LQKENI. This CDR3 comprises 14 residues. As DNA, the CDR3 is TGTGCCAGCTCACCAGGAGGCGGGTTCTACGAGCAGTACTTC. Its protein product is CASSPGGGFYEQYF.

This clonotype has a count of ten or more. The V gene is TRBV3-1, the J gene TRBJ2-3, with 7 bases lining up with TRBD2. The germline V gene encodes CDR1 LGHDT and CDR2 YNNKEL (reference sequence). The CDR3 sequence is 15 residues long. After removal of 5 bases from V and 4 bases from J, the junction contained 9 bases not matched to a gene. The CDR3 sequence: CASSSPSGNADTQYF. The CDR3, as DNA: TGTGCCAGCAGCTCCCCCAGCGGGAACGCAGATACGCAGTATTTT.

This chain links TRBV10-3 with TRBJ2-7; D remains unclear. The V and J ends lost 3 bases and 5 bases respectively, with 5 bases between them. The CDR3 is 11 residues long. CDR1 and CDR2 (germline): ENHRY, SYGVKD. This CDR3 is CAISDIHEQYF. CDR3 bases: TGTGCCATCAGTGATATCCACGAGCAGTACTTC.

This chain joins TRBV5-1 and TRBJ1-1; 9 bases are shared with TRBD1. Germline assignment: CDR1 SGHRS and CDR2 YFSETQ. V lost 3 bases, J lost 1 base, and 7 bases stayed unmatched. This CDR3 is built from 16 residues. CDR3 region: CASSSGQGLGNTEAFF. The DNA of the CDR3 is TGCGCCAGCAGCTCGGGACAGGGATTGGGGAACACTGAAGCTTTCTTT.

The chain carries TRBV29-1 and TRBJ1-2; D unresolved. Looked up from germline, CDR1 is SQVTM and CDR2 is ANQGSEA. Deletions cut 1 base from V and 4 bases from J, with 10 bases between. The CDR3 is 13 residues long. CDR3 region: CSVEVTLSYGYTF. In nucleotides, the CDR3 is TGCAGCGTTGAAGTTACTCTCTCCTATGGCTACACCTTC.

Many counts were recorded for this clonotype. CDR3 in amino acids: CAWETSVYNEQFF. CDR3 DNA sequence: TGTGCCTGGGAGACTAGCGTTTACAATGAGCAGTTCTTC. The chain joins TRBV30 to TRBJ2-1; 8 bases align to TRBD2. CDR3 length equals 13 residues. V shed 5 bases and J 4 bases; nucleotides not matched to a gene: 4. Germline CDR1 reads GTSNPN; CDR2 reads SVGIG (reference sequence).

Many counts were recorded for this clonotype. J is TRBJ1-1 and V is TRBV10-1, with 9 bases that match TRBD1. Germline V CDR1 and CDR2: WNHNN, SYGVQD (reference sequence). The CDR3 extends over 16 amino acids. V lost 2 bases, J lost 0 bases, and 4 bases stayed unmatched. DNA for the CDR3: TGCGCCAGCAGTGAGACCCGGGACAGGGTGAACACTGAAGCTTTCTTT. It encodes CASSETRDRVNTEAFF.

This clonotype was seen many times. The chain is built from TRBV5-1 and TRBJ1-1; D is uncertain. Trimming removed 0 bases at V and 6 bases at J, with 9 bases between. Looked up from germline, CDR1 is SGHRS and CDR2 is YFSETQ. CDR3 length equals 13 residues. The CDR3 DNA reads TGCGCCAGCAGCTTGGCGGGCGGGCCTGAAGCTTTCTTT. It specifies CASSLAGGPEAFF.

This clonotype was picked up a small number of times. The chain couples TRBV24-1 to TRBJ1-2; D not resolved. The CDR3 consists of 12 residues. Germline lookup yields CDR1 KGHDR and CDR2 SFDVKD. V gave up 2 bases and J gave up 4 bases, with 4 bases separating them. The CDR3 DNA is TGTGCCACCAGTGATTCCTCCTATGGCTACACCTTC. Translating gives CATSDSSYGYTF.

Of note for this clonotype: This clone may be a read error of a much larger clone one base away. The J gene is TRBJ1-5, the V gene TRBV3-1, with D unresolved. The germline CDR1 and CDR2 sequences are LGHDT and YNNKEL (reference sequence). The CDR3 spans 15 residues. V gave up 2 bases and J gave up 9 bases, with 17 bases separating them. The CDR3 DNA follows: TGTGCCAGCAGCCAACGGGGTTCAGAGGCGCGGCCCCAGCATTTT. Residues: CASSQRGSEARPQHF.

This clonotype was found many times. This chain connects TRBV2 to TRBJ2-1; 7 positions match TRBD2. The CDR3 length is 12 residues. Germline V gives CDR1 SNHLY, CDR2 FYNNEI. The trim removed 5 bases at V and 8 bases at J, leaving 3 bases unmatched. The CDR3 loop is CASSPGRDEQFF. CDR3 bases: TGTGCCAGCAGTCCAGGGAGGGATGAGCAGTTCTTC.